Reported below is one T cell receptor beta chain. As yet, its antigen is unknown. This specimen comes from a study of T cell repertoires in cytomegalovirus infection. TCRdb redid the calling of the reads with MiXCR, one entry per CDR3 protein. This table has 650,000 to 850,000 distinct CDR3 sequences, about 28% appearing once. The germline V gene has CDR1 SGHDT and CDR2 YYEEEE. The length of the CDR3 is 15 residues. V lost 6 bases to trimming and J lost 0 bases, with 14 bases between them. The TCR was taken from a human donor in good health (CMV status not recorded). Some clones in this sample may be carry-over from other donors' samples. This sequence joins TRBV5-6 and TRBJ2-3, with D hard to call. The sequences come from cultured CD8+ T cells from PBMCs, collected from culture after CMV antigen stimulation. In DNA form, the CDR3 reads TGTGCCAGCATAAACGGGCCGGCTAGCACAGATACGCAGTATTTT. Protein: CASINGPASTDTQYF.